This is a list of T cell receptor beta chains from one sample in a study of PD-1 blockade in classical Hodgkin lymphoma. Produced via immunoSEQ multiplex PCR; TCRdb's table is partial and in-frame only. The sample has about 44,000 clones, 55% to 80% seen once; the top ten hold more than 3%. The sequences come from peripheral blood mononuclear cells (PBMCs), collected before the fourth cycle of nivolumab. These receptors were collected from a human donor with classical Hodgkin lymphoma. Both conserved end residues are part of each CDR3. D genes are given only for firm matches. Clone size appears in some rows only: once, few, many, or a class for an expanded clone.

>few|TRBV28|TRBJ2-7|NA
TGTGCCAGCAGTCGAAACTACTACGAGCAGTACTTC
CASSRNYYEQYF
>NA|TRBV6-4|TRBJ2-5|NA
TGTGCCAGCAGGTGCAGGGGCTTTAGAAGGGAGACCCAGTACTTC
CASRCRGFRRETQYF
>few|TRBV7-9|TRBJ2-5|NA
TGTGCCAGCAGCCCTATTGCTAGCGTCGAGACCCAGTACTTC
CASSPIASVETQYF
>once|TRBV30|TRBJ2-1|NA
TGTGCCTGGAGCGGGCGGAGAGGGGGGATATACAATGAGCAGTTCTTC
CAWSGRRGGIYNEQFF
>NA|TRBV13|TRBJ2-3|NA
TGTGCCAGCAGCTTAGGGGCCCTACCTCGCACAGATACGCAGTATTTT
CASSLGALPRTDTQYF
>once|TRBV11-2|TRBJ2-1|TRBD1
TGTGCCAGCAGCTCGACCGGGACAGGGGGCGCGGTAATATCCAATGAGCAGTTCTTC
CASSSTGTGGAVISNEQFF
>few|TRBV2|TRBJ2-5|NA
TGTGCCAGCAGTTATCCTGAGACCCAGTACTTC
CASSYPETQYF
>many|TRBV4-3|TRBJ2-7|NA
TGCGCCAGCAGCCAAGAGACAGGACACTACGAGCAGTACTTC
CASSQETGHYEQYF
>NA|TRBV19|TRBJ1-1|NA
TGTGCCAGTAGTATAGTAGGGGTTCTCACTGAAGCTTTCTTT
CASSIVGVLTEAFF
>NA|TRBV2|TRBJ2-2|NA
TGTGCCAGCAGTGGGCAGGGGACCCCGAACACCGGGGAGCTGTTTTTT
CASSGQGTPNTGELFF
>NA|TRBV15|TRBJ1-4|NA
TGTGCCACCAGCCGACAGTCAACTAATGAAAAACTGTTTTTT
CATSRQSTNEKLFF
>NA|TRBV5-1|TRBJ1-5|NA
TGCGCCAGCAGAGGGGGGGGTTCTCAGCCCCAGCATTTT
CASRGGGSQPQHF
>few|TRBV5-4|TRBJ1-2|TRBD1
TGTGCCAGCAGCATACAGGGGCCCTATGGCTACACCTTC
CASSIQGPYGYTF
>NA|TRBV5-6|TRBJ2-4|NA
TGTGCCAGCAGCTTCGGACCCGCCAAGGAGTATCAGTACTTC
CASSFGPAKEYQYF
>NA|TRBV6-1|TRBJ1-6|NA
TGTGCCAGTAACCGACAAGGATCACCCCTCCACTTT
CASNRQGSPLHF
>NA|TRBV28|TRBJ2-1|NA
TGTGCCAGCAGTTTATCCGCTAGCCTAAATGAGCAGTTCTTC
CASSLSASLNEQFF
>NA|TRBV5-1|TRBJ2-1|TRBD1
TGCGCCAGCAGCTTGGGGACAGGCTCCTACAATGAGCAGTTCTTC
CASSLGTGSYNEQFF
>NA|TRBV25-1|TRBJ1-2|NA
TGTGCCAGCAGTGAACCCGCAGGGAAGCGCTATGGCTACACCTTC
CASSEPAGKRYGYTF